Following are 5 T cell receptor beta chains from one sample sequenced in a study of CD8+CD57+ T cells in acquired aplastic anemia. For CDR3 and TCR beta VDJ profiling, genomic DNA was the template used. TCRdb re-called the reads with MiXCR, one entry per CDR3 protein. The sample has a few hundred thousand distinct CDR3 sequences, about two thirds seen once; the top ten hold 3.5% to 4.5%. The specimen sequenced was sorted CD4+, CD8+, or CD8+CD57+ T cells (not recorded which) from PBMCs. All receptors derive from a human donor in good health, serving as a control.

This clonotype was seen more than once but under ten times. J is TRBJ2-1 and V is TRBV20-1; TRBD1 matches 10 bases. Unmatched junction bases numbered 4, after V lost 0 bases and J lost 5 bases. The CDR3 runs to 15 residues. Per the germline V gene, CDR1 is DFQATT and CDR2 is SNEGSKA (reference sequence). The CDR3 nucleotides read TGCAGTGCTAGAGATGGGGGACAGGGGCACAATGAGCAGTTCTTC. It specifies CSARDGGQGHNEQFF.

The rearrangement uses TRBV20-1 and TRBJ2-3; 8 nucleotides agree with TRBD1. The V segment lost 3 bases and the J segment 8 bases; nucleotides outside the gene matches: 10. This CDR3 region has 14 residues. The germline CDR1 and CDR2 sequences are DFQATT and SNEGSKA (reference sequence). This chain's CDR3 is CSASLGQGAGTQYF. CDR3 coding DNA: TGCAGTGCTAGTTTAGGGCAGGGGGCGGGTACGCAGTATTTT.

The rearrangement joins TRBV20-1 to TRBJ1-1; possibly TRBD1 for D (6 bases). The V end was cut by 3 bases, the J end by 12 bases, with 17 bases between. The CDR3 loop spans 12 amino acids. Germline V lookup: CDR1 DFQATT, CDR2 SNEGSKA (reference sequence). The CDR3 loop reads CSASGGAYEPFF. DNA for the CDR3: TGCAGTGCTAGCGGGGGGGCCTACGAACCTTTCTTT.

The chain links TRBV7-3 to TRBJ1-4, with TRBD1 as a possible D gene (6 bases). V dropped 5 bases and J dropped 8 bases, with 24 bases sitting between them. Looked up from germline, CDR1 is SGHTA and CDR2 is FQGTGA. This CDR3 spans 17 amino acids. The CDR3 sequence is CASSEGERGVQGEKLFF. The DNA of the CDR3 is TGTGCCAGCAGCGAAGGGGAGAGAGGGGTCCAGGGGGAAAAACTGTTTTTT.

The chain's CDR3 is CASKAERGTEAFF. Written as DNA, the CDR3 is TGCGCCAGCAAGGCCGAGAGGGGGACTGAAGCTTTCTTT. V gene TRBV10-2 combines with J gene TRBJ1-1, with a weak D call TRBD1 (6 bases). This CDR3 contains 13 residues. CDR1 and CDR2 (germline): WSHSY, SAAADI. V lost 7 bases and J 5 bases, leaving 14 bases between the germline ends.